Listed here are 16 T cell receptor beta chains from one sample, sequenced in a study of blood T cell repertoires in COVID-19 (dated by TCRdb to about 2020). The library relied on the immunoSEQ multiplex PCR assay. The clones in this table, taken by TCRdb from immuneACCESS, are in-frame only. Not every clone is retained; where verified, under half of the shortfall comes from an unresolved V gene, and the cause of the rest is unknown. For this sample the table gives 200,000 to 250,000 clones, of which about 90% were detected only once. The biggest ten clones account for 2.7% of the sample. Sequencing was done on a sample of peripheral blood. All receptors derive from an older woman with acute or convalescent COVID-19.

This clone appeared once. The chain couples TRBV28 to TRBJ1-6; 7 nucleotides match TRBD1. This CDR3 region has 16 residues. Germline values: CDR1 MDHEN, CDR2 SYDVKM. Losses at the gene ends were 2 bases for V and 10 bases for J; bases not matched to a gene: 11. CDR3 amino acids: CASSLGRQGRGSPLHF. The CDR3 DNA follows: TGTGCCAGCAGTTTAGGCCGACAGGGCAGGGGATCACCCCTCCACTTT.

The chain has TRBV5-1 and TRBJ2-6; D uncertain. V was clipped by 2 bases and J by 3 bases, with 3 bases between them. Germline V gives CDR1 SGHRS, CDR2 YFSETQ. The CDR3 spans 13 residues. The DNA for the CDR3 is TGCGCCAGCAGCTTTTATGGGGCCAACGTCCTGACTTTC. Amino acids: CASSFYGANVLTF.

In this sample, this clone turned up once. The chain joins TRBV18 to TRBJ1-5, with D possibly matching TRBD1 (6 bases). The germline gives CDR1 KGHSH, CDR2 LQKENI. The CDR3 length is 15 residues. The V end lost 0 bases, the J end lost 7 bases, and 13 bases lay between the germline ends. CDR3: CASSPPGGLNQPQHF. The DNA of the CDR3 is TGTGCCAGCTCACCACCCGGGGGGCTCAACCAGCCCCAGCATTTT.

The chain couples TRBV19 to TRBJ2-3; 9 bases are shared with TRBD1. V was pared by 10 bases and J by 4 bases, with 9 bases of the junction left unmatched. Germline values: CDR1 LNHDA, CDR2 SQIVND (reference sequence). This CDR3 is 14 amino acids long. The CDR3 bases are TGTGCCACCACGCCGGGACAGGGCGCAGATACGCAGTATTTT. This translates into CATTPGQGADTQYF.

This chain connects TRBV9 to TRBJ2-1; 8 bases map to TRBD1. CDR1 is SGDLS, CDR2 YYNGEE, per germline. The trim removed 2 bases at V and 8 bases at J, leaving 9 bases unmatched. The length of the CDR3 is 15 residues. In DNA form, the CDR3 reads TGTGCCAGCAGCGTTGGACAGGGACGTTTCCATGAGCAGTTCTTC. Its translation: CASSVGQGRFHEQFF.

The V call is TRBV5-1, the J call TRBJ2-7, with 9 bases identical to TRBD1. The CDR3 contains 16 residues. Germline V gives CDR1 SGHRS, CDR2 YFSETQ. V shed 4 bases and J 7 bases; nucleotides not matched to a gene: 15. CDR3 in DNA: TGCGCCAGCAGCCCCCATCGGGACAGGGCCCTCGGAGAGCAGTACTTC. Translation gives CASSPHRDRALGEQYF.

V gene TRBV11-2 combines with J gene TRBJ2-5; 8 positions agree with TRBD1. The germline gives CDR1 SGHAT, CDR2 FQNNGV. Unmatched junction bases numbered 10, after V lost 8 bases and J lost 2 bases. CDR3 size: 15 residues. The CDR3 region is CASSNTGGKQETQYF. The CDR3 DNA sequence: TGTGCCAGCTCCAACACAGGGGGGAAACAAGAGACCCAGTACTTC. The full variable domain, rest sourced from reference TRBV11-2 and TRBJ2-5, is EAGVAQSPRYKIIEKRQSVAFWCNPISGHATLYWYQQILGQGPKLLIQFQNNGVVDDSQLPKDRFSAERLKGVDSTLKIQPAKLEDSAVYLCASSNTGGKQETQYFGPGTRLLVL.

This chain connects TRBV5-1 to TRBJ2-5; the D is unclear. The CDR3 runs 13 residues. Germline values: CDR1 SGHRS, CDR2 YFSETQ. Trimming shortened V by 1 base and J by 0 bases, and 4 bases separated the two germline ends. Written as DNA, the CDR3 is TGCGCCAGCAGCTTGCGGGACCAAGAGACCCAGTACTTC. Translation: CASSLRDQETQYF.

CDR3 nucleotides: TGTGCCATCAGTGAGATAGGGAGTGGCTACACCTTC. Protein product: CAISEIGSGYTF. The V call is TRBV10-3, the J call TRBJ1-2; D is ambiguous. Germline CDR1 reads ENHRY; CDR2 reads SYGVKD. V lost 2 bases to trimming and J lost 7 bases, with 8 bases between them. The CDR3 is made up of 12 amino acids.

The J gene is TRBJ2-3, the V gene TRBV6-4; 8 positions match TRBD2. Germline-derived CDR1 and CDR2 are MRHNA and SNTAGT. The CDR3 loop spans 15 amino acids. With 6 bases clipped from V and 4 bases from J, the junction kept 9 bases outside the gene matches. The CDR3 coding sequence is TGTGCCAGCAGCGTCCGGGGGGGCGGCTCAGATACGCAGTATTTT. It yields the protein CASSVRGGGSDTQYF.

This clone was observed a few times. V usage is TRBV6-5 and J usage is TRBJ2-7; weak D call: TRBD1 (6 bases). Germline CDR1 reads MNHEY; CDR2 reads SVGAGI. This CDR3 is built from 14 residues. Trimming stripped 10 bases from V and 2 bases from J, with 18 bases between. The CDR3 DNA is TGTGCCACCCAAAACAGGGCCCCCCCCTACGAGCAGTACTTC. Its protein product is CATQNRAPPYEQYF.

This clone was detected only a few times. This chain joins TRBV2 and TRBJ1-5, with D uncertain. Per the germline V gene, CDR1 is SNHLY and CDR2 is FYNNEI. This CDR3 has 13 residues. Trimming pared 8 bases from V and 0 bases from J, leaving 8 bases between. CDR3 DNA sequence: TGTGCCAGCGTGGGCATTAGCAATCAGCCCCAGCATTTT. It yields the protein CASVGISNQPQHF.

The chain is built from TRBV5-5 and TRBJ2-2; 7 bases map to TRBD1. The CDR3 consists of 17 residues. The germline gives CDR1 SGHKS, CDR2 YYEKEE (reference sequence). V shed 1 base and J 0 bases; nucleotides not matched to a gene: 6. For the CDR3, the DNA is TGTGCCAGCAGCTTGCTCAGGGGGACGGCGAACACCGGGGAGCTGTTTTTT. Residues: CASSLLRGTANTGELFF.

This sequence joins TRBV5-1 and TRBJ1-6, with D possibly TRBD1 on 5 matching bases. CDR3 length: 15 amino acids. V was cut by 3 bases and J by 9 bases, with 16 bases left in between. The germline V gene encodes CDR1 SGHRS and CDR2 YFSETQ. The CDR3 nucleotides are TGCGCCAGCAGCTCAGAAGGGGCGCCTGGTTCACCCCTCCACTTT. Residues: CASSSEGAPGSPLHF. Combining the CDR3 with reference TRBV5-1 and TRBJ1-6 gives the whole variable domain KAGVTQTPRYLIKTRGQQVTLSCSPISGHRSVSWYQQTPGQGLQFLFEYFSETQRNKGNFPGRFSGRQFSNSRSEMNVSTLELGDSALYLCASSSEGAPGSPLHFGNGTRLTVT.

The chain uses TRBV5-6 and TRBJ1-1; TRBD1 is a possible D gene (6 bases). The CDR3 runs 15 residues. Germline V lookup: CDR1 SGHDT, CDR2 YYEEEE. V lost 4 bases and J lost 6, with 19 bases in between. Written as DNA, the CDR3 is TGTGCCAGCAGCCCTCTCGGAACAGGGAGCTCTGAAGCTTTCTTT. Translation gives CASSPLGTGSSEAFF.

The chain links TRBV19 to TRBJ2-7; D is unresolved. This CDR3 is 11 amino acids long. From germline, CDR1 is LNHDA and CDR2 SQIVND (reference sequence). The V and J ends lost 10 bases and 5 bases respectively, with 12 bases between them. CDR3 bases: TGTGCCACCGCAGGCCTCGACGAGCAGTACTTC. As protein: CATAGLDEQYF.